Listed here are 2 T cell receptor beta chains from one sample, sequenced in a study of vaccination and CD4 T cells after COVID-19. What these receptors recognize is not known. The treatment was: approximately nine-day PBMC culture with coronavirus spike peptide pools or control peptides (ViraFEST assay). Sequencing of DNA taken from cultured CD4+ T cells relied on the Oncomine TCR Beta short-read assay. TCRdb re-analysed the PCR reads in MiXCR, keeping a single row per CDR3 protein. The table includes some 16,000 distinct CDR3 sequences, 57% detected once. Sequenced input: CD4+ T cells from blood, cultured in vitro. Receptor source: a human donor who had recovered from COVID-19.

J is TRBJ1-2 and V is TRBV4-3; no firm D call. Germline CDR1 reads LGHNA; CDR2 reads YSLEER. The V end was cut by 0 bases, the J end by 5 bases, with 16 bases between. The CDR3 consists of 16 residues. This CDR3 reads CASSQEATGGIYGYTF. The CDR3, as DNA: TGCGCCAGCAGCCAAGAGGCGACGGGAGGGATATATGGCTACACCTTC.

CDR3 region: CASRWGLETQYF. CDR3 DNA sequence: TGTGCCAGCAGGTGGGGGTTGGAGACCCAGTACTTC. The chain couples TRBV2 to TRBJ2-5; D may correspond to TRBD1 or TRBD2 (5 bases each). Looked up from germline, CDR1 is SNHLY and CDR2 is FYNNEI. This CDR3 comprises 12 residues. V was clipped by 6 bases and J by 5 bases, with 10 bases between them.